This T cell receptor beta chain comes out of a study of shared clonotypes between healthy human individuals. How the authors handled the data: Junction-only sequences produced by ImmunoSEQ had no quality scores, so filtering differed. Using immunoSEQ multiplex PCR, the repertoire was profiled, and TCRdb retains in-frame clones only, with some absent. The V and J calls and clone size are taken from that table; D and trimming were inferred from the DNA. The sample lists 2 million to 3 million clones, over 85% occurring once. CDR1 and CDR2 (germline): SGDLS, YYNGEE. This CDR3 is built from 15 residues. Trimming stripped 0 bases from V and 0 bases from J, with 10 bases between. Study observations and caveats: Roughly 5% of naive CD4 clonotypes were common to four donors.

As to this clone: Its antigen is not known. The identical CDR3 is also encoded by other nucleotide sequences in the sample.

The chain is built from TRBV9 and TRBJ2-7; D remains ambiguous. Specimen: naive CD4+ T cells from PBMCs. This sample's subset: CD45RA+ positively selected. This clonotype originated in a man between 18 and 35 years old in good health. Some clones in this sample may be carry-over from other donors' samples. The DNA for the CDR3 is TGTGCCAGCAGCGTAGGGCCTCGAAGCTCCTACGAGCAGTACTTC. This encodes CASSVGPRSSYEQYF.